Listed here are 22 T cell receptor beta chains from one sample, sequenced in a study of persistence of HIV-infected CD4 T cells. Their antigens remain unidentified. The libraries were made with immunoSEQ version 4 in survey mode. The protocol was immunoSEQ multiplex PCR, while the TCRdb copy is restricted to in-frame clones and leaves out a portion. In the table there are around 30,000 clones, 80% to 90% of which are singletons. An overlapping HIV-1 Gag peptide pool stimulated these cells at 0.95 to 1 ug/peptide/mL. Memory cells lacking CD40L and CD69 with high CD45RO were sorted. Sequencing was performed on CD4+ T cells sorted from PBMCs after 18-hour stimulation, taken from a patient who received antiretroviral therapy. The receptor set was obtained from an adult woman with HIV who was CMV-seropositive.

The chain carries TRBV2 and TRBJ2-7, with D tentatively TRBD1 (5 bases). Germline V gene sequence: CDR1 SNHLY, CDR2 FYNNEI. This CDR3 has 15 amino acids. Trimming left V 7 bases short and J 6 bases short, with 22 bases between. CDR3 sequence (DNA): TGTGCCAGCACCCCCGATATGGGCAGGGCCCGCGAGCAGTACTTC. The encoded protein is CASTPDMGRAREQYF.

The V gene is TRBV4-1, the J gene TRBJ1-1, with 7 bases identical to TRBD1. The CDR3 sequence is 18 residues long. The J segment lost 4 bases and the V segment lost 4 bases, leaving 18 bases of the junction unmatched. Germline V CDR1 and CDR2: MGHRA, YSYEKL. CDR3 sequence reads: CASSPIRPKQGVPTEAFF. The CDR3 DNA reads as TGCGCCAGCAGCCCGATTCGTCCAAAGCAGGGGGTCCCCACTGAAGCTTTCTTT.

V usage is TRBV3-1 (or the pseudogene TRBV3-2) and J usage is TRBJ1-1, with D unclear. CDR1 is LGHDT, CDR2 YNNKEL, per germline (reference sequence). This CDR3 contains 12 residues. V lost 2 bases and J lost 8, with 9 bases in between. In nucleotides, the CDR3 is TGTGCCAGCAGCCAATTTCCCAAGGAAGCTTTCTTT. This sequence encodes CASSQFPKEAFF.

The J gene is TRBJ1-1, the V gene TRBV7-9; D is perhaps TRBD1 (5 bases). The CDR3 runs 13 residues. In germline, CDR1 is SEHNR, CDR2 FQNEAQ (reference sequence). The ends were cut back, 7 bases at V and 7 bases at J, with 16 bases in the middle. The CDR3 loop is CASNNPHTGEAFF. The CDR3 DNA is TGTGCCAGCAACAACCCTCATACAGGTGAAGCTTTCTTT.

CDR3 sequence: CASRRTENPNEKLFF. As DNA, the CDR3 is TGTGCCAGCAGAAGAACGGAAAATCCTAATGAAAAACTGTTTTTT. V and J are TRBV6-4 and TRBJ1-4; D is ambiguous. Germline V gene sequence: CDR1 MRHNA, CDR2 SNTAGT. V lost 6 bases and J lost 3, with 14 bases in between. This CDR3 region has 15 residues.

The CDR3 DNA reads TGCAGCGTTTCCCCACCTGGGCAGCGCGAGCAGTACTTC. Translation gives CSVSPPGQREQYF. The gene calls are TRBV29-1 and TRBJ2-7; no clear D gene. Germline assignment: CDR1 SQVTM and CDR2 ANQGSEA. The CDR3 is made up of 13 amino acids. Trimming removed 5 bases at V and 6 bases at J, with 17 bases between.

This clone was counted a single time. The chain joins TRBV5-4 to TRBJ1-3; no definite D call. Germline lookup yields CDR1 SGHNT and CDR2 YYREEE (reference sequence). This CDR3 spans 15 amino acids. The V and J ends lost 1 base and 2 bases respectively, with 10 bases between them. CDR3 sequence reads: CASSLYRTTGNTIYF. DNA for the CDR3: TGTGCCAGCAGCTTGTACAGAACGACTGGAAACACCATATATTTT.

This clone was seen a handful of times. The V call is TRBV6-2 or TRBV6-3, the J call TRBJ1-5; D unclear. Germline V lookup: CDR1 MNHEY, CDR2 SVGEGT. The germline V and J ends were trimmed by 5 bases and 2 bases, with 10 bases remaining between them. This CDR3 is built from 14 residues. CDR3 in DNA: TGTGCCAGCAGTCCCGACACCCGCAATCAGCCCCAGCATTTT. This codes for CASSPDTRNQPQHF.

The rearrangement joins TRBV5-3 to TRBJ1-6; D gene uncertain. TRBV5-3 is marked as an open reading frame, function uncertain. The CDR3 contains 15 residues. V lost 1 base, J lost 8 bases, and 13 bases lay in between. CDR3 in DNA: TGTGCCAGAAGCTTGATTGGGCACTTGGATTCACCCCTCCACTTT. It codes for CARSLIGHLDSPLHF.

The gene calls are TRBV11-3 and TRBJ1-1, with D tentatively TRBD1 (5 bases). Germline assignment: CDR1 SGHNT and CDR2 YENEEA. This CDR3 has 13 amino acids. Trimming removed 3 bases from V and 2 bases from J, with 7 bases in between. Here the CDR3 DNA reads TGTGCCAGCAGCTTGACAGTTAACACTGAAGCTTTCTTT. Its protein is CASSLTVNTEAFF.

The gene calls are TRBV12-3 or TRBV12-4 and TRBJ2-1, with a possible D match to TRBD2 (6 bases). With 8 bases removed from V and 5 bases from J, the gap between germline ends came to 13 bases. The CDR3 is made up of 13 amino acids. CDR3 residues: CASRQDYHNEQFF. As DNA, the CDR3 is TGTGCCAGCCGCCAGGACTACCACAATGAGCAGTTCTTC.

The gene calls are TRBV7-6 and TRBJ2-3, with no clear D. Germline V gene lookup returns CDR1 SGHVS and CDR2 FNYEAQ. There are 16 residues in the CDR3. V was clipped by 0 bases and J by 0 bases, with 10 bases between them. The CDR3 DNA sequence: TGTGCCAGCAGCTTAGCGCCTTCTTCTAGCACAGATACGCAGTATTTT. This sequence encodes CASSLAPSSSTDTQYF. The variable domain in full, completed from reference TRBV7-6 and TRBJ2-3, reads GAGVSQSPRYKVTKRGQDVALRCDPISGHVSLYWYRQALGQGPEFLTYFNYEAQQDKSGLPNDRFSAERPEGSISTLTIQRTEQRDSAMYRCASSLAPSSSTDTQYFGPGTRLTVL.

In its sample, this clone was seen a few times. The chain links TRBV21-1 to TRBJ1-5. TRBV21-1 is marked as a pseudogene. The CDR3 totals 17 residues. The CDR3 DNA follows: TGTGCCAGCAGCAAAGAAGGGAGGGGGAGAAACAATCAGCCCCAGCATTTT. Encoded protein: CASSKEGRGRNNQPQHF.

This clone was seen more than once but under ten times. The V gene is TRBV7-9, the J gene TRBJ1-4, with a possible D match to TRBD1 (5 bases). The CDR3 runs 16 residues. Germline V CDR1 and CDR2: SEHNR, FQNEAQ (reference sequence). V was pared by 7 bases and J by 0 bases, with 15 bases between. CDR3 sequence: CASTPSRGATNEKLFF. CDR3 nucleotides: TGTGCCAGCACCCCCTCACGGGGGGCAACTAATGAAAAACTGTTTTTT.

This CDR3 is CASRGESPLHF. The CDR3 nucleotides read TGTGCCAGCAGGGGGGAGTCACCCCTCCACTTT. The rearrangement joins TRBV6-5 to TRBJ1-6; the D gene is possibly TRBD1 (5 bases). The V and J ends lost 6 bases and 10 bases respectively, with 7 bases between them. The CDR3 loop spans 11 amino acids. The germline V gene has CDR1 MNHEY and CDR2 SVGAGI.

The J gene is TRBJ1-2, the V gene TRBV29-1, with D possibly being TRBD1 (6 bases). This CDR3 is built from 12 residues. Germline V lookup: CDR1 SQVTM, CDR2 ANQGSEA. V shed 6 bases and J shed 7 bases, with 15 bases lying between them. The CDR3 DNA follows: TGCAGCGTACGAGGGGGTGCACGTGGCTACACCTTC. The encoded protein is CSVRGGARGYTF.

J is TRBJ2-5 and V is TRBV5-1, with D maybe TRBD2 (5 bases). Germline loops: CDR1 SGHRS, CDR2 YFSETQ. The CDR3 is 14 amino acids. V was clipped by 4 bases and J by 4 bases, with 14 bases between them. The CDR3 is CASSPGLSLETQYF. DNA for the CDR3: TGCGCCAGCAGCCCCGGACTGAGCTTAGAGACCCAGTACTTC. Using reference TRBV5-1 and TRBJ2-5 for the parts outside the CDR3, the full variable domain is KAGVTQTPRYLIKTRGQQVTLSCSPISGHRSVSWYQQTPGQGLQFLFEYFSETQRNKGNFPGRFSGRQFSNSRSEMNVSTLELGDSALYLCASSPGLSLETQYFGPGTRLLVL.

Remarks on this clone: The junction shows a germline mismatch at one end, possibly a read error. The chain combines TRBV27 with TRBJ1-6; weak D call: TRBD1 (6 bases). This CDR3 region has 12 residues. Germline CDR1 reads MNHEY; CDR2 reads SMNVEV (reference sequence). CDR3 residues: CASSQLRGPQFF. The CDR3 DNA follows: TGTGCCAGCAGTCAACTACGGGGGCCACAATTCTTT.

The rearrangement links TRBV7-2 to TRBJ2-1; D may be TRBD2 (7 bases). Germline V gives CDR1 SGHTA, CDR2 FQGNSA. The V and J ends lost 5 bases and 1 base respectively, with 15 bases between them. The CDR3 loop spans 16 amino acids. CDR3 region: CASSLGGRASYNEQFF. The CDR3 region has the DNA TGTGCCAGCAGCCTAGGGGGGAGGGCTTCCTACAATGAGCAGTTCTTC.

The chain combines TRBV4-1 with TRBJ2-7, with D perhaps matching TRBD1 (5 bases). The CDR3 sequence is 15 residues long. The V gene lost 3 bases and the J gene lost 1 base, with 13 bases spanning the gap. CDR1 is MGHRA and CDR2 is YSYEKL in the germline V gene. The CDR3 is CASSHPGLQSYEQYF. CDR3 bases: TGCGCCAGCAGCCACCCAGGGCTGCAATCCTACGAGCAGTACTTC.

The chain has TRBV5-6 and TRBJ2-1; a possible D gene is TRBD2 (6 bases). This CDR3 is 16 amino acids long. The V gene's germline CDR1 is SGHDT and CDR2 YYEEEE. Trimming took 4 bases from V and 0 from J, leaving 14 bases between them. CDR3 in amino acids: CASSKELASSYNEQFF. The CDR3 DNA is TGTGCCAGCAGCAAGGAACTAGCCAGCTCCTACAATGAGCAGTTCTTC.

CDR3 protein: CASSWRSSGLTDTQYF. CDR3 nucleotide sequence: TGTGCCAGTAGTTGGAGGTCTAGCGGGTTAACAGATACGCAGTATTTT. The chain is built from TRBV19 and TRBJ2-3, with TRBD2 identical over 8 bases. J lost 3 bases, V lost 5 bases, and 10 bases had no gene match. This CDR3 has 16 amino acids. Germline CDR1 and CDR2: LNHDA and SQIVND (reference sequence).